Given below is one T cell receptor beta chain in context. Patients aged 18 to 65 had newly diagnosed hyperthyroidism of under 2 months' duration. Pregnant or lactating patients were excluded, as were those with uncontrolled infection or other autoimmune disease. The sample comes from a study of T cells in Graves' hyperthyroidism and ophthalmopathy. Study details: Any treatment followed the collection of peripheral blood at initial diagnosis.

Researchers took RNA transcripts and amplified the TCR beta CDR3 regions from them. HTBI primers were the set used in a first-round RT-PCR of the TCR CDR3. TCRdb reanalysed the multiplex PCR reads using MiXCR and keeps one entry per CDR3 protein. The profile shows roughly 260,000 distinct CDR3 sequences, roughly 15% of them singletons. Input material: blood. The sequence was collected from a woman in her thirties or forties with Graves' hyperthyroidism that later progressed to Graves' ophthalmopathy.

The CDR3 region is CASSLDGAANTEAFF. The CDR3 nucleotides read TGTGCCAGCAGCTTAGACGGGGCGGCGAACACTGAAGCTTTCTTT. The V and J genes are TRBV11-2 and TRBJ1-1, with a possible D match to TRBD1 (5 bases). V was pared by 0 bases and J by 1 base, with 9 bases between. The CDR3 spans 15 residues. Looked up from germline, CDR1 is SGHAT and CDR2 is FQNNGV.